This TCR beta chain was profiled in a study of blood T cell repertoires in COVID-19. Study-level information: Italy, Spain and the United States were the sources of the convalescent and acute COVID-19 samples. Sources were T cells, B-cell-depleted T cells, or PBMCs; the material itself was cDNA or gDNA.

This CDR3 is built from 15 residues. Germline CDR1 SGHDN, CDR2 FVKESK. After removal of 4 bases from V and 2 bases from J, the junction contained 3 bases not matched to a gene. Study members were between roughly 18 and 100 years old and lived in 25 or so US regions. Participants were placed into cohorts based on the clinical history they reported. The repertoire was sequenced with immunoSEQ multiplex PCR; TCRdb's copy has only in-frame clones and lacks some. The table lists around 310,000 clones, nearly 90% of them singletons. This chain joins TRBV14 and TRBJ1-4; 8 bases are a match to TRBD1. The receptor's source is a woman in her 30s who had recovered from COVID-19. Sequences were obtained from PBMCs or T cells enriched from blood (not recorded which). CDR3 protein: CASSPRTGTNEKLFF. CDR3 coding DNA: TGTGCCAGCAGCCCCCGGACAGGGACTAATGAAAAACTGTTTTTT.